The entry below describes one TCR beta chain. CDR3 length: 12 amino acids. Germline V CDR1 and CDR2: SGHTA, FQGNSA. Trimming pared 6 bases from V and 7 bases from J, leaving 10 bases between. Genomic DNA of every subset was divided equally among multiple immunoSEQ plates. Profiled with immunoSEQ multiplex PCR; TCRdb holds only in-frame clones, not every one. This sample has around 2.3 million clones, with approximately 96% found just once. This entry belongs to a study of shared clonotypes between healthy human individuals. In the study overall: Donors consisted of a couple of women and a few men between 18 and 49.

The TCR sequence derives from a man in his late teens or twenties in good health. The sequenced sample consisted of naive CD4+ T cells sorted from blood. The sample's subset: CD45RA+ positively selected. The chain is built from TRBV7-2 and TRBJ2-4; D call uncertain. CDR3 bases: TGTGCCAGCAGTCCCGTCGGGAACATTCAGTACTTC. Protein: CASSPVGNIQYF.